The present T cell receptor beta chain was sequenced within a study of T cell responses to AZD1222 COVID-19 vaccine. The CDR3 is 18 residues long. V dropped 1 base and J dropped 0 bases, with 19 bases sitting between them. Per germline, CDR1 SGHDT and CDR2 YYEEEE. Some clones are missing from TCRdb's copy, which holds only in-frame ones; the method was immunoSEQ multiplex PCR. The table includes about 160,000 clones, 92% detected once. This clonotype originated in an adult who received the AZD1222 COVID-19 vaccine. The input for sequencing was peripheral blood, taken 28 days after the second AZD1222 dose. The chain employs TRBV5-6 and TRBJ1-2; D call uncertain. CDR3 region: CASSLSSSYGLANYGYTF. CDR3 nucleotide sequence: TGTGCCAGCAGCTTGTCTTCGTCTTACGGGTTAGCTAACTATGGCTACACCTTC. The variable domain in full, completed from reference TRBV5-6 and TRBJ1-2, reads DAGVTQSPTHLIKTRGQQVTLRCSPKSGHDTVSWYQQALGQGPQFIFQYYEEEERQRGNFPDRFSGHQFPNYSSELNVNALLLGDSALYLCASSLSSSYGLANYGYTFGSGTRLTVV.